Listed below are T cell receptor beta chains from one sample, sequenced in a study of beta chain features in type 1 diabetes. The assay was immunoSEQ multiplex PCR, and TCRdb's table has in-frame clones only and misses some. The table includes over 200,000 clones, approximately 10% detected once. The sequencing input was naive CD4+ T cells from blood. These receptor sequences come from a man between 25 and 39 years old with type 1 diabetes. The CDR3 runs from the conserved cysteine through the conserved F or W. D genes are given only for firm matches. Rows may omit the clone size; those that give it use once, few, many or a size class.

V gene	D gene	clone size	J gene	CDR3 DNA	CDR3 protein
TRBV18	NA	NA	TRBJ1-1	TGTGCCAGCTCACCTATAAGCCGCGGGACGATGAACACTGAAGCTTTCTTT	CASSPISRGTMNTEAFF
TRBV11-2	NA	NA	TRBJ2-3	TGTGCCAGCAACCGAAAAATCACTGATACGCAGTATTTT	CASNRKITDTQYF
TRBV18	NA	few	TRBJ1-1	TGTGCCAGCTCACCAAAGACAGGCAACACTGAAGCTTTCTTT	CASSPKTGNTEAFF
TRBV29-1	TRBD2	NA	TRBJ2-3	TGCAGCAGCCAAAGGTCTCTAGCGGAGACAGATACGCAGTATTTT	CSSQRSLAETDTQYF
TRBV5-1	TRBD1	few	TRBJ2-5	TGCGCCAGCAGCGGGTGGACAGGCGCGGAGACCCAGTACTTC	CASSGWTGAETQYF
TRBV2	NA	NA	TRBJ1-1	TGTGCCAGCAGTACCCAGAGGGTAAGCACTGAAGCTTTCTTT	CASSTQRVSTEAFF
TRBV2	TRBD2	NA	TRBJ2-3	TGTGCCAGCAGTTGGACTAGCGGGGTGCTGACAGATACGCAGTATTTT	CASSWTSGVLTDTQYF
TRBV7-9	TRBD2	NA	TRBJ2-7	TGTGCCAGCAGTCTCGGCGGGGGAATTCACTACGAGCAGTACTTC	CASSLGGGIHYEQYF
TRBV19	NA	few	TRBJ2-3	TGTGCCAGTAGCCTACAGACAGTCCCAGATACGCAGTATTTT	CASSLQTVPDTQYF
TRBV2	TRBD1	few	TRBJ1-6	TGTGCCAGTTCCGGGACAGACAATTCACCCCTCCACTTT	CASSGTDNSPLHF
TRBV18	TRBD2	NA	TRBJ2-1	TGTGCCAGCTCACCTACTCTAGCGGGGGCCGGTAATGAGCAGTTCTTC	CASSPTLAGAGNEQFF
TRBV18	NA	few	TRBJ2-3	TGTGCCAGCTCACGACTGGAGGGGGATACGCAGTATTTT	CASSRLEGDTQYF
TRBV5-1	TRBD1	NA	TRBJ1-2	TGCGCCAGCAGCCCAGGGGGACAGGGGGCAGATGGCTACACCTTC	CASSPGGQGADGYTF
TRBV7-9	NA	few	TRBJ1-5	TGTGCCAGCAGCTTAGCGCGCGCAGGTTTTAGCAATCAGCCCCAGCATTTT	CASSLARAGFSNQPQHF
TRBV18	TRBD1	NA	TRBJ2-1	TGTGCCAGCTCACCCACGGACAGGAGCAATGAGCAGTTCTTC	CASSPTDRSNEQFF
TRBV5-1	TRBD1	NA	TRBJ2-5	TGCGCCAGCAGCGTTGACAGGGGGGTAGAGACCCAGTACTTC	CASSVDRGVETQYF
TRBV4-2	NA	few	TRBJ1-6	TGTGCCAGCAGCCAAGACGGAGGAGGCGATTCACCCCTCCACTTT	CASSQDGGGDSPLHF
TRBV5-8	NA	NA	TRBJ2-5	TGTGCCAGCACCATGGGCCCGATAGGGACCCAGTACTTC	CASTMGPIGTQYF
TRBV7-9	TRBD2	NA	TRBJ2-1	TGTGCCAGCAGCCCTCAGCGGGGTGAGCAGTTCTTC	CASSPQRGEQFF
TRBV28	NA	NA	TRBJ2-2	TGTGCCAGCAGTTCTCGGGCGGGCGGGGAGCTGTTTTTT	CASSSRAGGELFF
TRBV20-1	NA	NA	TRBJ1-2	TGCAGTGCTAGAGCCAGCGGCGGCTACACCTTC	CSARASGGYTF
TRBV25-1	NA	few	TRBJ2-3	TGTGCCAGCAGTGAATTAGGACTTACCACAGATACGCAGTATTTT	CASSELGLTTDTQYF
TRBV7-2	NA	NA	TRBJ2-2	TGTGCCAGCAGCCTCCAGGGGGGAAACACCGGGGAGCTGTTTTTT	CASSLQGGNTGELFF
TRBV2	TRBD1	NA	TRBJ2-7	TGTGCCAGCAGTGGAACAGGGGACCCTTACGAGCAGTACTTC	CASSGTGDPYEQYF
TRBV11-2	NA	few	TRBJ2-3	TGTGCCAGCAGCGAACGAGCAGATACGCAGTATTTT	CASSERADTQYF
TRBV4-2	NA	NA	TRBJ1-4	TGTGCCAGCAGCCAAGACTCAAGGGGGGGGCCATGGAATGAAAAACTGTTTTTT	CASSQDSRGGPWNEKLFF